Described below is a single T cell receptor (beta chain) sequence and its context. What it recognizes is unknown. At one end, the junction sequence differs from germline, possibly due to a read error. The CDR3 extends over 14 amino acids. Germline V gene sequence: CDR1 SEHNR, CDR2 FQNEAQ (reference sequence). This sample is drawn from a study of cytomegalovirus exposure and HLA in healthy donors. Study results and caveats: Most CMV-associated TCR beta chains appeared HLA-restricted in a later analysis.

13 Jbeta primers and 60 Vbeta primers were used for the PCR. Original processing methods: Approximately 9.9 million shared chains were among the approximately 82 million unique TCR beta chains that a later analysis counted. TCRdb keeps only in-frame clones here, not all; method: immunoSEQ multiplex PCR. V, J and clone size reflect that table, while D and trimming were determined from the DNA. This table has around 200,000 clones, roughly 87% appearing once. This clonotype originated in a man aged 35 to 55 in good health and CMV-seropositive. Sequences were obtained from PBMCs. The rearrangement uses TRBV7-9 and TRBJ1-1, with unresolved D. The CDR3 coding sequence is TGTTCCAGCAGCTTACAGACATGGAACACTGAAGCTTTCTTT. As protein: CSSSLQTWNTEAFF. Full variable domain (rest looked up from reference TRBV7-9 and TRBJ1-1): DTGVSQNPRHKITKRGQNVTFRCDPISEHNRLYWYRQTLGQGPEFLTYFQNEAQLEKSRLLSDRFSAERPKGSFSTLEIQRTEQGDSAMYLCSSSLQTWNTEAFFGQGTRLTVV.